This T cell receptor beta chain comes out of a study of blood T cell repertoires in COVID-19. Study-wide context: Samples came from the United States, Italy and Spain, spanning acute and convalescent COVID-19.

There are 14 residues in the CDR3. Trimming cost V 10 bases and J 6 bases, with 22 bases left between them. Germline CDR1 reads MDHEN; CDR2 reads SYDVKM. Authors' processing steps: Using reference gene primer amplification, nucleated cell counts were estimated. Measured with immunoSEQ multiplex PCR; TCRdb has only the in-frame clones, and not every one. V and J calls and clone size are as listed in that table; D and trimming were resolved from the DNA. The sample lists roughly 100,000 clones; approximately 86% were seen once. This sequence joins TRBV28 and TRBJ2-7, with a tentative D call TRBD1 (6 bases). The receptor's source is a human donor in a cohort sampled during active COVID-19. Sequenced sample: peripheral blood. The CDR3, as DNA: TGTGCCACCCGTTCTCGGCGGACCAGGGGCGAGCAGTACTTC. Its translation is CATRSRRTRGEQYF.